Below are 15 T cell receptor beta chains sequenced from a single sample in a study of T cells after posttransplantation cyclophosphamide. Cyclophosphamide on days +3 and +4 followed busulfan-fludarabine conditioning and a marrow graft. Sequenced by immunoSEQ multiplex PCR; TCRdb stores in-frame clones only, minus some. The data contain about 20,000 clones, approximately 69% of them singletons. The source was PBMCs, collected after an allogeneic stem cell transplant with post-transplant cyclophosphamide. The receptors shown here come from a male patient in his 30s who received an allogeneic stem cell transplant from a related donor, was CMV-positive, and had acute GVHD only. T cells may partly derive from the graft donor.

This clone was picked up a small number of times. The J gene is TRBJ2-5, the V gene TRBV18; 8 nucleotides agree with TRBD2. The CDR3 is 14 residues long. V was pared by 4 bases and J by 5 bases, with 6 bases of the junction left unmatched. The germline CDR1 and CDR2 sequences are KGHSH and LQKENI. CDR3 DNA: TGTGCCAGCTCACAGCGGACTAGCACGGAGACCCAGTACTTC. Translated, it gives CASSQRTSTETQYF.

The rearrangement links TRBV9 to TRBJ2-5, with 8 bases lining up with TRBD2. The CDR3 loop spans 15 amino acids. V lost 4 bases and J lost 5; bases outside the gene matches: 10. CDR1 is SGDLS, CDR2 YYNGEE, per germline. The CDR3 DNA reads TGTGCCAGCAGCCCGAATAGCGGGGCCGGTGAGACCCAGTACTTC. The encoded protein is CASSPNSGAGETQYF.

This chain joins TRBV4-1 and TRBJ1-4, with D possibly matching TRBD1 (5 bases). The CDR3 spans 16 residues. Trimming removed 4 bases from V and 0 bases from J, with 12 bases in between. Germline V gene lookup returns CDR1 MGHRA and CDR2 YSYEKL. Here the CDR3 reads CASSPGGSATNEKLFF. For the CDR3, the DNA is TGCGCCAGCAGCCCCGGGGGAAGCGCAACTAATGAAAAACTGTTTTTT.

This chain uses TRBV4-3 with TRBJ1-2, with 8 nucleotides matching TRBD1. This CDR3 is built from 16 residues. J was trimmed by 1 base and V by 4 bases; bases with no gene match: 8. The germline V gene encodes CDR1 LGHNA and CDR2 YSLEER. The CDR3 protein is CASSLHSGGNNYGYTF. The CDR3 DNA follows: TGCGCCAGCAGCCTCCACTCAGGGGGCAATAACTATGGCTACACCTTC.

The CDR3 nucleotides are TGTGCCAGCAGTCACACAGGGGCGGTCACTGAAGCTTTCTTT. This gives the protein CASSHTGAVTEAFF. The V call is TRBV6-5, the J call TRBJ1-1; 7 bases map to TRBD1. CDR3 length: 14 residues. V shed 5 bases, J shed 4 bases, and the junction held 7 bases outside the gene matches. CDR1 is MNHEY and CDR2 is SVGAGI in the germline V gene.

The chain has TRBV4-3 and TRBJ2-2, with D tentatively TRBD1 (6 bases). The length of the CDR3 is 16 residues. V was shortened by 4 bases and J by 0 bases, with 12 bases between the two germline ends. Per germline, CDR1 LGHNA and CDR2 YSLEER. CDR3 sequence reads: CASSLTGFANTGELFF. The CDR3 DNA sequence: TGCGCCAGCAGCCTCACAGGGTTCGCGAACACCGGGGAGCTGTTTTTT.

Only one count was recorded for this clone. Additional DNA sequences in this sample encode the identical CDR3. J is TRBJ2-7 and V is TRBV9; 8 bases map to TRBD2. V shed 0 bases, J shed 2 bases, and the junction held 4 bases outside the gene matches. Germline lookup yields CDR1 SGDLS and CDR2 YYNGEE. This CDR3 region has 15 residues. The CDR3 here is CASSVDPGGTYEQYF. The DNA for the CDR3 is TGTGCCAGCAGCGTAGACCCGGGGGGGACCTACGAGCAGTACTTC.

The chain recombines TRBV5-1 with TRBJ1-4; no clear D. From germline, CDR1 is SGHRS and CDR2 YFSETQ. Trimming cost V 0 bases and J 6 bases, with 15 bases left between them. The CDR3 extends over 16 amino acids. The CDR3 DNA sequence: TGCGCCAGCAGCTTGGTGTTCGGCGGCTCTCATGAAAAACTGTTTTTT. Protein product: CASSLVFGGSHEKLFF. Full variable domain (rest looked up from reference TRBV5-1 and TRBJ1-4): KAGVTQTPRYLIKTRGQQVTLSCSPISGHRSVSWYQQTPGQGLQFLFEYFSETQRNKGNFPGRFSGRQFSNSRSEMNVSTLELGDSALYLCASSLVFGGSHEKLFFGSGTQLSVL.

This sequence joins TRBV6-1 and TRBJ1-5, with D possibly being TRBD1 (5 bases). The CDR3 sequence is 15 residues long. Trimming stripped 2 bases from V and 6 bases from J, with 14 bases between. Looked up from germline, CDR1 is MNHNS and CDR2 is SASEGT. CDR3 sequence reads: CASSEQGTWSQPQHF. The CDR3 DNA sequence: TGTGCCAGCAGTGAACAGGGAACGTGGAGTCAGCCCCAGCATTTT.

The gene calls are TRBV29-1 and TRBJ1-2; TRBD1 agrees at 8 bases. This CDR3 region has 12 residues. Germline trimming cut 4 bases from V and 6 bases from J; bases unmatched to any gene: 4. The germline V gene encodes CDR1 SQVTM and CDR2 ANQGSEA. CDR3 coding DNA: TGCAGCGTTGGGACAGGGAGAAATGGCTACACCTTC. Amino acids: CSVGTGRNGYTF.

The chain uses TRBV28 and TRBJ2-5; 10 bases match TRBD2. CDR1 and CDR2 (germline): MDHEN, SYDVKM. The CDR3 covers 16 residues. V gave up 5 bases and J gave up 4 bases; unmatched junction bases: 10. The CDR3 here is CASSRIAGGGRETQYF. Here the CDR3 DNA reads TGTGCCAGCAGTCGGATAGCGGGGGGCGGGCGAGAGACCCAGTACTTC.

The rearrangement uses TRBV9 and TRBJ2-7; maybe TRBD2 (6 bases). Germline V gene lookup returns CDR1 SGDLS and CDR2 YYNGEE. Trimming shortened V by 1 base and J by 6 bases, and 20 bases separated the two germline ends. The CDR3 spans 16 residues. CDR3: CASSVTRGDPLVEQYF. The CDR3, as DNA: TGTGCCAGCAGCGTAACCCGCGGGGACCCCCTTGTCGAGCAGTACTTC.

This chain connects TRBV11-3 to TRBJ2-1; a possible D gene is TRBD1 (6 bases). CDR1 is SGHNT, CDR2 YENEEA, per germline. Trimming shortened V by 5 bases and J by 2 bases, and 16 bases separated the two germline ends. The CDR3 sequence is 16 residues long. In DNA form, the CDR3 reads TGTGCCAGCAGCCTGGGGGCCTCAGGCCCCTACAATGAGCAGTTCTTC. Its protein product is CASSLGASGPYNEQFF.

The chain recombines TRBV5-1 with TRBJ2-4, with 7 bases fitting TRBD2. In germline, CDR1 is SGHRS, CDR2 YFSETQ. The CDR3 is made up of 15 amino acids. After removal of 0 bases from V and 5 bases from J, the junction contained 5 bases not matched to a gene. The CDR3 is CASSLVPGGENIQYF. CDR3 sequence (DNA): TGCGCCAGCAGCTTGGTTCCTGGGGGGGAAAACATTCAGTACTTC.

On this clone itself: Other DNA variants within this sample encode the same CDR3. This chain links TRBV7-2 with TRBJ2-1; 10 bases are shared with TRBD2. The CDR3 consists of 17 residues. V was pared by 3 bases and J by 0 bases, with 5 bases of the junction left unmatched. CDR1 SGHTA and CDR2 FQGNSA come from the germline V gene. The CDR3 DNA is TGTGCCAGCAGCTTCCCTAGCGGGGGAACCTCCTACAATGAGCAGTTCTTC. It specifies CASSFPSGGTSYNEQFF. Full variable domain (outside the CDR3, taken from reference TRBV7-2 and TRBJ2-1): GAGVSQSPSNKVTEKGKDVELRCDPISGHTALYWYRQSLGQGLEFLIYFQGNSAPDKSGLPSDRFSAERTGGSVSTLTIQRTQQEDSAVYLCASSFPSGGTSYNEQFFGPGTRLTVL.